This record concerns one T cell receptor beta chain sequence. Its specificity is not known. Losses at the gene ends were 1 base for V and 6 bases for J; bases not matched to a gene: 2. This CDR3 comprises 13 residues. Germline lookup yields CDR1 MNHNS and CDR2 SASEGT. This specimen belongs to a study of cytomegalovirus exposure and HLA in healthy donors. Regarding the study as a whole: Both high specificity and high sensitivity reportedly marked the classifier's diagnosis of cytomegalovirus status. Analyzed later, association rates of TCRs varied across HLA loci, with DRB1 most and HLA-C fewest.

In the PCR, 60 Vbeta and 13 Jbeta primers were used. Libraries were prepared by immunoSEQ multiplex PCR; TCRdb keeps only in-frame clonotypes and omits some of them. The data contain around 130,000 clones, about 69% of them singletons. The TCR originated in a young man in good health and CMV-seronegative. The source material was PBMCs. The genes are TRBV6-1 and TRBJ2-7; TRBD1 aligns across 8 bases. For the CDR3, the DNA is TGTGCCAGCAGTGAAGGACAGGGGATCGAGCAGTACTTC. Protein sequence: CASSEGQGIEQYF.